The sequence of this T cell receptor beta chain was determined in a study of T cells in localized non-small cell lung cancer (dated by TCRdb to the early 2020s). Background on the whole study: The study analyzed T cell repertoires of hundreds of early-stage NSCLC patients, comparing tumors and uninvolved tumor-adjacent lungs. All 240 or so NSCLC patients in the cohort were treatment-naive and had localized lung tumors that were resected. NSCLC patients had a mean age of roughly 66 years, and 129 were male and more than 90 female. Broader findings and caveats from the paper: Because the study design was exploratory, TCR variables were selected using unadjusted p-values without false-discovery rate correction. Uninvolved tumor-adjacent lung showed the highest T cell clonality, higher than tumor, which suggests more focused antigenic responses in the uninvolved tumor-adjacent lung. Because multi-region tumor sequencing was not done, intratumor heterogeneity could not be ruled out. Longer overall survival was associated with higher T cell density in blood, whereas shorter survival was associated with higher clonality in adjacent lung. Of the top 100 tumor clones, a median of approximately 60 were detected in paired uninvolved adjacent lung; over 25 were also among that lung's top 100.

The immunoSEQ Assay was used to sequence TCR beta CDR3 regions from DNA. The source study handled its data this way. T cell density was computed as TCR beta template counts normalized to usable DNA estimated by amplifying housekeeping genes. Richness was estimated with the preseqR package, extrapolating to 400,000 templates for PBMC samples and 120,000 templates for tissue samples. Clonality was defined as one minus Pielou's evenness. Tissue-enriched TCRs were identified by differential abundance testing using productive amino-acid clonotypes, minimum total count 5 and alpha 0.1. The Jaccard Index and the Morisita Overlap Index were used to measure repertoire overlap between compartments. GLIPH grouped TCR beta CDR3s together with public tetramer-defined viral CDR3s, and a viral motif had to include at least three viral sequences and show V-gene enrichment. TCRdb limited this immuneACCESS table to in-frame rearrangements with V and J called. A share of clones is missing; checked studies link under half to unresolved V genes, and the rest is unexplained. The V and J calls and the clone size are those of that table, but D and trimming were determined from the DNA. In all, the sample holds more than 1,000 clones, and around 40% of those were seen once. Jointly, the top ten make up 20% to 25% of the sample.

Uninvolved adjacent lung was sampled at least 2 cm away from the tumor margin, and two independent pathologists confirmed that the tissue had no atypia. At diagnosis, tumor, uninvolved tumor-adjacent lung and peripheral blood were collected and then preserved as a mix of FFPE and fresh-frozen material. The CDR3 contains 13 residues, cysteine and phenylalanine counted. Only the CDR3 DNA is retained, 39 bases long and in frame from the first base. Ends trimmed: V by 6 bases, J by 7 bases; bases unmatched to a gene: 5. CDR1 and CDR2 were assigned from the germline V gene as MNHGY and SAAAGT. This clone was recorded a few times. The antigen it recognizes is unknown. The input lacks base qualities; no much larger clone sits a single base away.

Here the chain combines TRBV6-8 and TRBJ2-5; 10 central nucleotides agree with TRBD2. The sequenced sample was normal lung tissue next to the tumor, obtained before any cancer treatment. The sequence was obtained from a woman aged 40-69 years with stage I lung adenocarcinoma. The nucleotides are TGTGCCAGCAGCACTAGCGGGATTGGGACCCAGTACTTC. The encoded protein is CASSTSGIGTQYF.